This is a list of T cell receptor beta chains from one sample in a study of beta chain features in type 1 diabetes. Measured with immunoSEQ multiplex PCR; TCRdb has only the in-frame clones, and not every one. The sample lists about 27,000 clones, approximately 51% occurring once. The sample comprised Tregs from blood. The receptors were gathered from a woman between 18 and 30 years old with type 1 diabetes. Both conserved end residues are trimmed from each CDR3.

CDR3aa,v_gene,j_gene,len
ASSFNPDSYGYT,TRBV6-6,TRBJ1-2,12
ASSQDSGGRDYGYT,TRBV4-2,TRBJ1-2,14
ASIQGACGTQY,TRBV6-1,TRBJ2-5,11
ASSRGLARNGELF,TRBV18,TRBJ2-2,13
ASSPSQYGDYGYT,TRBV6-1,TRBJ1-2,13
ASTRGRPGGRPYNEQF,TRBV27,TRBJ2-1,16
ASSRSAAGGVGELF,TRBV9,TRBJ2-2,14
AWSVPGNNEKLF,TRBV30,TRBJ1-4,12
AWSRGFADTQY,TRBV30,TRBJ2-3,11
ASSYSGQPGNTIY,TRBV6-5,TRBJ1-3,13
ASNGAMAGGNIQY,TRBV28,TRBJ2-4,13
ASSFQGSQETQY,TRBV7-3,TRBJ2-5,12